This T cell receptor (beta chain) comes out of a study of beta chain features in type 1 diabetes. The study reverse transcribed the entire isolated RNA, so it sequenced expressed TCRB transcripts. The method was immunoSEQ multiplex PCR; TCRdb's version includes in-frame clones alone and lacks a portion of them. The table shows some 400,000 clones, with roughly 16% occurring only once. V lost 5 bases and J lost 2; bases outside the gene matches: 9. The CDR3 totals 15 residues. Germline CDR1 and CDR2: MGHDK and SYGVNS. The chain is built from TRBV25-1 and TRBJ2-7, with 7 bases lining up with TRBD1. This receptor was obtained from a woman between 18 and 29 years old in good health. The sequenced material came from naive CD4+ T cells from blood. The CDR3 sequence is CASSRRQGATYEQYF. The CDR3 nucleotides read TGTGCCAGCAGTCGGAGACAGGGAGCGACCTACGAGCAGTACTTC.